One and the same sample provided the 14 T cell receptor beta chains below, sequenced in a study of a mutant IDH1 vaccine in newly diagnosed glioma. These receptors' targets are unknown. Stated time point: week 23, last vaccination. Each vaccine dose was 300 ug of mutant IDH1 20-mer peptide, with topical imiquimod. TCRdb keeps only in-frame clones here, not all; method: immunoSEQ multiplex PCR. The table lists 25,000 to 30,000 clones, roughly 80% of them singletons. Material: PBMCs, obtained from a glioma patient whose treatment included an IDH1 peptide vaccine. These receptors all come from a young woman with glioma.

This sequence joins TRBV7-9 and TRBJ2-5, with D perhaps TRBD1 (6 bases). With 8 bases removed from V and 4 bases from J, the gap between germline ends came to 17 bases. Per the germline V gene, CDR1 is SEHNR and CDR2 is FQNEAQ (reference sequence). The CDR3 consists of 14 residues. The CDR3 sequence is CASRPPQGRETQYF. The CDR3 nucleotides are TGTGCCAGCCGCCCCCCACAGGGTCGAGAGACCCAGTACTTC.

The chain employs TRBV5-1 and TRBJ2-7; TRBD1 matches at 10 bases. The V gene's germline CDR1 is SGHRS and CDR2 YFSETQ. The V gene end was trimmed by 6 bases and the J gene end by 5 bases; junction bases not matched to a gene: 8. CDR3 length: 14 amino acids. This CDR3 is CASKSRTGGNEQYF. CDR3 sequence (DNA): TGCGCCAGCAAGAGCCGGACAGGGGGAAACGAGCAGTACTTC.

The V call is TRBV5-1, the J call TRBJ2-7; unclear D gene. The CDR3 is made up of 12 amino acids. CDR1 is SGHRS and CDR2 is YFSETQ in the germline V gene. Trimming shortened V by 0 bases and J by 3 bases, and 4 bases separated the two germline ends. CDR3 sequence reads: CASSLDGYEQYF. The CDR3 DNA follows: TGCGCCAGCAGCTTGGATGGCTACGAGCAGTACTTC. The full variable domain, rest sourced from reference TRBV5-1 and TRBJ2-7, is KAGVTQTPRYLIKTRGQQVTLSCSPISGHRSVSWYQQTPGQGLQFLFEYFSETQRNKGNFPGRFSGRQFSNSRSEMNVSTLELGDSALYLCASSLDGYEQYFGPGTRLTVT.

The genes are TRBV20-1 and TRBJ1-4; D is undetermined. The CDR3 has 11 amino acids. Trimming took off 6 bases at V and 13 bases at J, with 15 bases between the two ends. The germline gives CDR1 DFQATT, CDR2 SNEGSKA (reference sequence). The CDR3 DNA is TGCAGTGCCCCGGGTGGGAAGAGACTGTTTTTT. Translated: CSAPGGKRLFF.

In nucleotides, the CDR3 is TGTGCCATCTCGTGGCCTGGCGGCGGGGAGACCCAGTACTTC. It translates to CAISWPGGGETQYF. The rearrangement links TRBV10-3 to TRBJ2-5, with D possibly matching TRBD2 (5 bases). CDR3 length equals 14 residues. The germline V and J ends were trimmed by 8 bases and 5 bases, with 18 bases remaining between them. Looked up from germline, CDR1 is ENHRY and CDR2 is SYGVKD.

The CDR3 DNA reads TGCGCCAGCAGCCAAGAGTATGGACAGACCCAGTACTTC. Translating gives CASSQEYGQTQYF. V usage is TRBV4-3 and J usage is TRBJ2-5, with D hard to call. Trimming shortened V by 0 bases and J by 6 bases, and 8 bases separated the two germline ends. Germline assignment: CDR1 LGHNA and CDR2 YSLEER. The CDR3 spans 13 residues.

This chain links TRBV29-1 with TRBJ1-1, with D perhaps TRBD1 (6 bases). This CDR3 is built from 10 residues. Germline loops: CDR1 SQVTM, CDR2 ANQGSEA. Trimming cost V 4 bases and J 8 bases, with 8 bases left between them. Here the CDR3 DNA reads TGCAGCGTTGTGGGGGCGGAAGCTTTCTTT. Amino acids: CSVVGAEAFF.

The chain couples TRBV4-3 to TRBJ2-5; D might be TRBD1 or TRBD2, each matching 6 bases. There are 15 residues in the CDR3. The ends were cut back, 0 bases at V and 1 base at J, with 9 bases in the middle. Germline CDR1 LGHNA, CDR2 YSLEER. CDR3 loop: CASSQDSGAQETQYF. The CDR3 DNA sequence: TGCGCCAGCAGCCAAGATTCGGGGGCCCAAGAGACCCAGTACTTC.

This clone was counted a few times. The chain has TRBV2 and TRBJ1-1; 10 bases match TRBD1. Trimming took 4 bases from V and 5 from J; bases not matched to a gene: 19. CDR3 size: 19 residues. From germline, CDR1 is SNHLY and CDR2 FYNNEI. CDR3 in amino acids: CASSGSQPPGTGVGTEAFF. Written as DNA, the CDR3 is TGTGCCAGCAGTGGATCCCAGCCTCCCGGGACAGGGGTTGGGACTGAAGCTTTCTTT.

The rearrangement joins TRBV5-1 to TRBJ1-2, with 7 bases identical to TRBD1. The CDR3 totals 12 residues. Germline-derived CDR1 and CDR2 are SGHRS and YFSETQ. V was clipped by 4 bases and J by 7 bases; unmatched bases: 4. For the CDR3, the DNA is TGCGCCAGCAGCGACGGACAGGCTGGCTACACCTTC. Translated: CASSDGQAGYTF.

CDR3 in DNA: TGTGCCATCAGACTAAAACAGGCGGACACTGAAGCTTTCTTT. It specifies CAIRLKQADTEAFF. V usage is TRBV10-3 and J usage is TRBJ1-1; D is perhaps TRBD1 (5 bases). Trimming stripped 6 bases from V and 3 bases from J, with 14 bases between. CDR1 ENHRY and CDR2 SYGVKD come from the germline V gene. There are 14 residues in the CDR3.

This clone was observed a few times. The chain uses TRBV30 and TRBJ1-3; D is unresolved. Per germline, CDR1 GTSNPN and CDR2 SVGIG (reference sequence). V gave up 3 bases and J gave up 4 bases, with 16 bases separating them. This CDR3 comprises 15 residues. The CDR3 sequence is CAWSPPKTSGNTIYF. The DNA for the CDR3 is TGTGCCTGGAGCCCCCCCAAGACAAGCGGAAACACCATATATTTT.

This chain uses TRBV2 with TRBJ1-1; TRBD1 agrees at 8 bases. After removal of 5 bases from V and 3 bases from J, the junction contained 2 bases not matched to a gene. Germline V gene data show CDR1 as SNHLY and CDR2 as FYNNEI. This CDR3 region has 13 residues. The CDR3 nucleotides are TGTGCCAGCAGTCCGGACAGGGACACTGAAGCTTTCTTT. As protein: CASSPDRDTEAFF.

The gene calls are TRBV30 and TRBJ1-5; D may be TRBD1 (5 bases). V was cut by 2 bases and J by 1 base, with 9 bases left in between. CDR1 is GTSNPN and CDR2 is SVGIG in the germline V gene (reference sequence). The CDR3 runs to 14 residues. CDR3 protein: CAWSQAGSNQPQHF. The CDR3 nucleotides are TGTGCCTGGAGTCAGGCAGGGAGCAATCAGCCCCAGCATTTT.